Below are 12 T cell receptor beta chains sequenced from a single sample in a study of response to subunit inactivated influenza vaccine. One entry per CDR3 protein, called by TCRdb with MiXCR from the RT-PCR reads. This table has more than 150,000 distinct CDR3 sequences, approximately 12% appearing once. Sequencing was performed on CD8+ T cells sorted from PBMCs, taken less than 25 months after vaccination. These receptor sequences come from a man between 45 and 75 years old who received an inactivated influenza vaccine.

In its sample, this clonotype was seen many times. The chain combines TRBV15 with TRBJ2-3; 9 bases map to TRBD2. Trimming at V came to 3 bases and at J to 9 bases, leaving 10 bases not matched to a gene. The CDR3 consists of 15 residues. Per germline, CDR1 LNHNV and CDR2 YYDKDF (reference sequence). The CDR3 DNA reads as TGTGCCACCAGCAGGAATAGCGGGAGTCGCAGCACGCAGTATTTT. It yields the protein CATSRNSGSRSTQYF. Full variable domain (remainder filled in from reference TRBV15 and TRBJ2-3): DAMVIQNPRYQVTQFGKPVTLSCSQTLNHNVMYWYQQKSSQAPKLLFHYYDKDFNNEADTPDNFQSRRPNTSFCFLDIRSPGLGDTAMYLCATSRNSGSRSTQYFGPGTRLTVL.

The sample holds a few counts of this clonotype. The chain combines TRBV5-6 with TRBJ2-5; 8 positions agree with TRBD1. The CDR3 runs 15 residues. The germline V gene encodes CDR1 SGHDT and CDR2 YYEEEE. J lost 2 bases, V lost 4 bases, and 7 bases had no gene match. The CDR3 here is CASSGAGQGQETQYF. The CDR3, as DNA: TGTGCCAGCAGCGGGGCTGGACAGGGACAAGAGACCCAGTACTTC.

This clonotype was picked up many times. The V gene is TRBV12-3 or TRBV12-4, the J gene TRBJ2-4; D not certain. The CDR3 contains 15 residues. The V end was cut by 5 bases, the J end by 0 bases, with 11 bases between. CDR3 protein: CASSQGQLAKNIQYF. CDR3 in DNA: TGTGCCAGCAGTCAAGGGCAGTTAGCCAAAAACATTCAGTACTTC.

The chain is built from TRBV5-1 and TRBJ2-1, with 7 bases aligning to TRBD1. CDR3 length: 15 residues. Trimming removed 4 bases from V and 6 bases from J; junction bases left unmatched: 10. Germline lookup yields CDR1 SGHRS and CDR2 YFSETQ. In DNA, the CDR3 is TGCGCCAGCAGCGTAGACAGGGCCCTCGCCAATGAGCAGTTCTTC. Protein sequence: CASSVDRALANEQFF.

This clonotype was seen a handful of times. The chain has TRBV9 and TRBJ1-1, with a possible D match to TRBD1 (5 bases). The CDR3 is made up of 15 amino acids. Deletions cut 3 bases from V and 2 bases from J, with 14 bases between. In germline, CDR1 is SGDLS, CDR2 YYNGEE. The CDR3 DNA is TGTGCCAGCAGCGCGACAGACAGAACAAACACTGAAGCTTTCTTT. It translates to CASSATDRTNTEAFF.

This sequence joins TRBV12-3 or TRBV12-4 and TRBJ2-2; TRBD2 agrees at 9 bases. This CDR3 comprises 18 residues. V was clipped by 1 base and J by 0 bases; unmatched bases: 6. The CDR3 DNA sequence: TGTGCCAGCAGTTTAGGGTCAGCGGGGGGTACGAACACCGGGGAGCTGTTTTTT. It translates to CASSLGSAGGTNTGELFF.

This clonotype turned up a few times. This chain connects TRBV24-1 to TRBJ2-1; no definite D call. The CDR3 consists of 12 residues. V was trimmed by 6 bases and J by 6 bases, leaving 8 bases between them. Germline V gene lookup returns CDR1 KGHDR and CDR2 SFDVKD. The CDR3, as DNA: TGTGCCACCAGTCGGGCCAGCAATGAGCAGTTCTTC. Its protein is CATSRASNEQFF.

This clonotype was seen a handful of times. The V gene is TRBV7-9, the J gene TRBJ1-2; D might be TRBD1 (6 bases). The V gene lost 5 bases and the J gene lost 2 bases, with 21 bases spanning the gap. The CDR3 extends over 17 amino acids. The germline V gene has CDR1 SEHNR and CDR2 FQNEAQ (reference sequence). The CDR3 sequence: CASSPGDGSLANYGYTF. DNA for the CDR3: TGTGCCAGCAGCCCAGGGGACGGTTCACTTGCGAACTATGGCTACACCTTC.

The J gene is TRBJ2-7, the V gene TRBV18; no clear D. The CDR3 is 13 residues long. Germline lookup yields CDR1 KGHSH and CDR2 LQKENI. V shed 0 bases and J shed 4 bases, with 7 bases lying between them. CDR3 DNA: TGTGCCAGCTCACCACCTGAAGTTTACGAGCAGTACTTC. It yields the protein CASSPPEVYEQYF.

The chain has TRBV12-3 or TRBV12-4 and TRBJ2-1, with 9 bases fitting TRBD1. Trimming removed 5 bases from V and 4 bases from J; junction bases left unmatched: 9. The CDR3 contains 16 residues. CDR3 coding DNA: TGTGCCAGCAGTCCAAAGGGACAGGGAGGTTACAATGAGCAGTTCTTC. It is translated as CASSPKGQGGYNEQFF.

The rearrangement joins TRBV21-1 to TRBJ1-1; the table names TRBD1, a call not compared with the DNA. TRBV21-1 is an annotated pseudogene. The CDR3 contains 15 residues. The CDR3 sequence is CASSKSDRGQPEAFF. CDR3 sequence (DNA): TGTGCCAGCAGCAAATCGGACAGGGGGCAACCTGAAGCTTTCTTT.

J is TRBJ2-2 and V is TRBV11-1; D gene uncertain. Germline V gene lookup returns CDR1 SGHAT and CDR2 FQDESV (reference sequence). The CDR3 length is 18 residues. The ends were cut back, 5 bases at V and 0 bases at J, with 19 bases in the middle. The CDR3 nucleotides are TGTGCCAGCAGCCGAAACCACATGACAAAGACGAACACCGGGGAGCTGTTTTTT. As protein: CASSRNHMTKTNTGELFF.